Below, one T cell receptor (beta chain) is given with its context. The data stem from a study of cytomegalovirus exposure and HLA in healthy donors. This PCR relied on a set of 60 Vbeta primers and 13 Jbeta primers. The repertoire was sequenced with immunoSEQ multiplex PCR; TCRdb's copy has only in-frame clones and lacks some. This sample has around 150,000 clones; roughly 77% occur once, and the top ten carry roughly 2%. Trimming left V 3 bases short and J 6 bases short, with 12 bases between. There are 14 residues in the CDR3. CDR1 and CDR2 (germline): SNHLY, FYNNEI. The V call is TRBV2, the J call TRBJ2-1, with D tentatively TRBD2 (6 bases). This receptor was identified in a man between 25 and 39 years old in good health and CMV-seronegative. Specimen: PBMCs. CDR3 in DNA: TGTGCCAGCAGTGATCCGGGGGAAAGCAATGAGCAGTTCTTC. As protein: CASSDPGESNEQFF.